Presented here are 23 T cell receptor beta chains from one specimen sequenced in a study of CD8+ T cells in alopecia areata (dated by TCRdb to 2016 to 2019). Libraries were prepared through the immunoSEQ multiplex PCR assay. For TCR sequencing, RNA was extracted from every sample and reverse transcribed into cDNA to serve as template. TCRdb stores this immuneACCESS table with in-frame sequences only. Part of the clones is absent; in the studies checked, under half of the shortfall reflects unresolved V genes, and no reason is known for the rest. In this sample the table shows approximately 150,000 clones, approximately 50% of which occur a single time. The leading ten clones occupy about 6.3% of the sample. Sample: CD4+ T cells sorted from blood. These receptors were obtained from a human donor with alopecia areata.

The chain uses TRBV2 and TRBJ1-1; D remains ambiguous. Looked up from germline, CDR1 is SNHLY and CDR2 is FYNNEI. Trimming took off 5 bases at V and 5 bases at J, with 12 bases between the two ends. The length of the CDR3 is 13 residues. The CDR3 spells CASSTDLFTEAFF. The CDR3 DNA sequence: TGTGCCAGCAGTACAGACCTTTTTACTGAAGCTTTCTTT.

The CDR3 sequence: CASSAYEETQYF. The CDR3 DNA reads TGTGCCAGCTCCGCATATGAGGAGACCCAGTACTTC. This chain links TRBV18 with TRBJ2-5; D remains ambiguous. Germline CDR1 is KGHSH and CDR2 is LQKENI. There are 12 residues in the CDR3. V lost 6 bases, J lost 5 bases, and 10 bases lay in between.

This chain links TRBV29-1 with TRBJ2-1, with 8 bases that match TRBD2. Unmatched junction bases numbered 17, after V lost 4 bases and J lost 6 bases. The CDR3 covers 17 residues. Germline CDR1 and CDR2: SQVTM and ANQGSEA. The CDR3, as DNA: TGCAGCGTTGCCTCCTATGTTGCGGGAGGTCCCAGCAATGAGCAGTTCTTC. Translation: CSVASYVAGGPSNEQFF.

This chain links TRBV29-1 with TRBJ2-3; 7 nucleotides agree with TRBD2. Germline loops: CDR1 SQVTM, CDR2 ANQGSEA. Trimming took 8 bases from V and 6 from J; bases not matched to a gene: 14. CDR3 length: 14 residues. CDR3 sequence: CSPRLAGFLDTQYF. In nucleotides, the CDR3 is TGCAGCCCCCGGTTAGCGGGCTTTTTGGATACGCAGTATTTT.

The CDR3 loop reads CASRPGPYNEQFF. DNA for the CDR3: TGTGCCAGCAGACCGGGGCCATACAATGAGCAGTTCTTC. This sequence joins TRBV2 and TRBJ2-1; possibly TRBD1 or TRBD2 for D (5 bases each). This CDR3 comprises 13 residues. V lost 6 bases and J 4 bases, leaving 10 bases between the germline ends. Germline lookup yields CDR1 SNHLY and CDR2 FYNNEI.

This clone was detected once. The V call is TRBV27, the J call TRBJ1-1; TRBD1 agrees at 7 bases. This CDR3 is built from 14 residues. V lost 6 bases to trimming and J lost 2 bases; unmatched junction nucleotides: 6. Germline values: CDR1 MNHEY, CDR2 SMNVEV (reference sequence). For the CDR3, the DNA is TGTGCCAGCAGGGCGGACAGGACAAACACTGAAGCTTTCTTT. Its translation: CASRADRTNTEAFF.

This chain links TRBV29-1 with TRBJ2-7; weak D call: TRBD2 (6 bases). Germline V gene sequence: CDR1 SQVTM, CDR2 ANQGSEA. The CDR3 has 14 amino acids. The V gene lost 6 bases and the J gene lost 0 bases, with 15 bases spanning the gap. The chain's CDR3 is CSVVPGLHSYEQYF. For the CDR3, the DNA is TGCAGCGTGGTTCCGGGACTCCACTCCTACGAGCAGTACTTC.

The V and J genes are TRBV29-1 and TRBJ1-1; tentatively, D is TRBD1 (5 bases). The CDR3 has 17 amino acids. In germline, CDR1 is SQVTM, CDR2 ANQGSEA. V lost 4 bases to trimming and J lost 3 bases, with 24 bases between them. This chain's CDR3 is CSVGMRVPGPMDTEAFF. CDR3 coding DNA: TGCAGCGTTGGGATGAGGGTTCCGGGACCGATGGACACTGAAGCTTTCTTT.

The V gene is TRBV5-1, the J gene TRBJ2-1, with 13 bases matching TRBD2. Germline V gene sequence: CDR1 SGHRS, CDR2 YFSETQ. V shed 3 bases, J shed 5 bases, and the junction held 5 bases outside the gene matches. This CDR3 contains 16 residues. CDR3 sequence: CASSSTSGRANNEQFF. The DNA of the CDR3 is TGCGCCAGCAGCTCAACTAGCGGGAGGGCCAACAATGAGCAGTTCTTC. The full variable domain, its missing parts supplied by reference TRBV5-1 and TRBJ2-1, is KAGVTQTPRYLIKTRGQQVTLSCSPISGHRSVSWYQQTPGQGLQFLFEYFSETQRNKGNFPGRFSGRQFSNSRSEMNVSTLELGDSALYLCASSSTSGRANNEQFFGPGTRLTVL.

This clone was detected once. The J gene is TRBJ1-2, the V gene TRBV4-1; tentatively, D is TRBD1 (5 bases). The CDR3 totals 16 residues. V was shortened by 0 bases and J by 3 bases, with 14 bases between the two germline ends. Germline assignment: CDR1 MGHRA and CDR2 YSYEKL. The CDR3 loop is CASSQDGTTSDYGYTF. CDR3 DNA: TGCGCCAGCAGCCAAGATGGGACGACGAGCGACTATGGCTACACCTTC.

The CDR3 nucleotides read TGCAGCGTGACGGGACAGATACAAGAGACCCAGTACTTC. Its translation is CSVTGQIQETQYF. The genes are TRBV29-1 and TRBJ2-5; 7 bases match TRBD1. Per the germline V gene, CDR1 is SQVTM and CDR2 is ANQGSEA. J gave up 2 bases and V 6 bases, and 6 bases lay outside the gene matches. This CDR3 has 13 amino acids.

V usage is TRBV7-9 and J usage is TRBJ1-1; D may be TRBD1 (5 bases). Germline V gives CDR1 SEHNR, CDR2 FQNEAQ (reference sequence). The V end lost 11 bases, the J end lost 3 bases, and 19 bases lay between the germline ends. The CDR3 loop spans 14 amino acids. The CDR3, as DNA: TGTGCCGGGGGGGATTCACGGGCAGACACTGAAGCTTTCTTT. Translating gives CAGGDSRADTEAFF.

The chain carries TRBV7-2 and TRBJ2-4; D is possibly TRBD1 or TRBD2 (5 bases each). Germline V gene sequence: CDR1 SGHTA, CDR2 FQGNSA. The ends were cut back, 1 base at V and 7 bases at J, with 8 bases in the middle. This CDR3 is built from 13 residues. The CDR3 nucleotides read TGTGCCAGCAGCTTAGGAGGGGTCAACATTCAGTACTTC. This encodes CASSLGGVNIQYF.

This clone was observed a single time. The DNA of the CDR3 is TGCGCCAGCAGCTTGGAAATGGCAGGGGGATACGAGCAGTACTTC. It codes for CASSLEMAGGYEQYF. The chain uses TRBV5-1 and TRBJ2-7, with TRBD1 matching over 7 bases. The CDR3 covers 15 residues. The V gene's germline CDR1 is SGHRS and CDR2 YFSETQ. V was clipped by 0 bases and J by 4 bases; unmatched bases: 7. Using reference TRBV5-1 and TRBJ2-7 for the parts outside the CDR3, the full variable domain is KAGVTQTPRYLIKTRGQQVTLSCSPISGHRSVSWYQQTPGQGLQFLFEYFSETQRNKGNFPGRFSGRQFSNSRSEMNVSTLELGDSALYLCASSLEMAGGYEQYFGPGTRLTVT.

This clone was seen once. The chain couples TRBV27 to TRBJ2-2; tentative D call: TRBD1 (5 bases). The V end lost 2 bases, the J end lost 6 bases, and 16 bases lay between the germline ends. The CDR3 contains 16 residues. Per germline, CDR1 MNHEY and CDR2 SMNVEV (reference sequence). This CDR3 reads CASSLRLPGPPGELFF. DNA for the CDR3: TGTGCCAGCAGTTTAAGACTCCCAGGGCCTCCCGGGGAGCTGTTTTTT.

The CDR3: CASSKSVGAVRPGTEAFF. DNA for the CDR3: TGTGCCAGCAGCAAATCGGTAGGGGCTGTGAGGCCGGGCACTGAAGCTTTCTTT. The J gene is TRBJ1-1, the V gene TRBV27; D may be TRBD1 (5 bases). The CDR3 is made up of 18 amino acids. Germline values: CDR1 MNHEY, CDR2 SMNVEV (reference sequence). The V and J ends lost 6 bases and 4 bases respectively, with 27 bases between them.

This clone was detected a few times. The chain carries TRBV2 and TRBJ2-7, with 11 bases aligning to TRBD2. Germline CDR1 and CDR2: SNHLY and FYNNEI. This CDR3 comprises 14 residues. The trim removed 7 bases at V and 5 bases at J, leaving 7 bases unmatched. CDR3 region: CASTGTSGSHEQYF. Here the CDR3 DNA reads TGTGCCAGCACTGGTACTAGCGGGAGCCACGAGCAGTACTTC.

The chain uses TRBV7-9 and TRBJ1-1; D remains ambiguous. The CDR3 consists of 14 residues. Germline CDR1 SEHNR, CDR2 FQNEAQ (reference sequence). Trimming left V 3 bases short and J 2 bases short, with 10 bases between. CDR3 nucleotides: TGTGCCAGCAGCTTGATGGACGGTAACACTGAAGCTTTCTTT. Residues: CASSLMDGNTEAFF. Full variable domain (outside the CDR3, taken from reference TRBV7-9 and TRBJ1-1): DTGVSQNPRHKITKRGQNVTFRCDPISEHNRLYWYRQTLGQGPEFLTYFQNEAQLEKSRLLSDRFSAERPKGSFSTLEIQRTEQGDSAMYLCASSLMDGNTEAFFGQGTRLTVV.

The rearrangement uses TRBV4-1 and TRBJ2-1, with D hard to call. The ends were cut back, 3 bases at V and 6 bases at J, with 9 bases in the middle. The germline CDR1 and CDR2 sequences are MGHRA and YSYEKL. The CDR3 totals 13 residues. In nucleotides, the CDR3 is TGCGCCAGCAGCCACCCCCTCGGCAATGAGCAGTTCTTC. It translates to CASSHPLGNEQFF.

The chain recombines TRBV5-6 with TRBJ1-5, with a tentative D call TRBD1 (6 bases). CDR1 is SGHDT and CDR2 is YYEEEE in the germline V gene. V lost 2 bases and J lost 6, with 21 bases in between. The CDR3 sequence is 17 residues long. CDR3 DNA: TGTGCCAGCAGCTTTAGTCCGATACAGGGTATCGGTCAGCCCCAGCATTTT. Translation gives CASSFSPIQGIGQPQHF.

This rearrangement joins TRBV10-2 to TRBJ2-7; the D is unclear. Trimming took off 8 bases at V and 2 bases at J, with 16 bases between the two ends. The germline V gene encodes CDR1 WSHSY and CDR2 SAAADI. CDR3 size: 14 residues. The CDR3 DNA is TGCGCCAGCCAGACCCACCGACTCCCCTACGAGCAGTACTTC. It yields the protein CASQTHRLPYEQYF.

This clone has more than one count but fewer than ten. Within the sample, other DNA sequences also encode this same CDR3. The chain employs TRBV29-1 and TRBJ1-5; D might be TRBD1 (6 bases). The CDR3 loop spans 13 amino acids. Trimming removed 3 bases from V and 4 bases from J, with 10 bases in between. From germline, CDR1 is SQVTM and CDR2 ANQGSEA. CDR3 amino acids: CSVDLGGNQPQHF. The DNA of the CDR3 is TGCAGCGTTGATCTAGGGGGGAATCAGCCCCAGCATTTT.

This clone appeared a few times. The rearrangement links TRBV29-1 to TRBJ2-3; D is unclear. Germline V gene data show CDR1 as SQVTM and CDR2 as ANQGSEA. This CDR3 has 14 amino acids. Trimming cost V 0 bases and J 2 bases, with 9 bases left between them. CDR3 sequence reads: CSVEDRPSTDTQYF. CDR3 coding DNA: TGCAGCGTTGAAGATCGTCCATCCACAGATACGCAGTATTTT.